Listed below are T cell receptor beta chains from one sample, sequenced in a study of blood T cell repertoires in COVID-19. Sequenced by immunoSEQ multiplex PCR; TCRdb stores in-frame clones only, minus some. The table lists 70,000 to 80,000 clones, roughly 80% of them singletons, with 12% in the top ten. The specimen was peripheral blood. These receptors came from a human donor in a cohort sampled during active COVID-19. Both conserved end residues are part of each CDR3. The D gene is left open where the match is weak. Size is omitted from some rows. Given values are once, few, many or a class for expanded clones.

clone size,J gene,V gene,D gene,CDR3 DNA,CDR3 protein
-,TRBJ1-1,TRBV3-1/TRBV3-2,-,TGTGCCAGCAGCCAACTTCGGACTGAAGCTTTCTTT,CASSQLRTEAFF
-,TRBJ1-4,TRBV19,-,TGTGCCAGTAGGTCTCCGGAGGCCGCTCGAAAACTGTTTTTT,CASRSPEAARKLFF
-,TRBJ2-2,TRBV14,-,TGTGCCAGCAGCCAAGTTCGGCCGCCAGGTGGGGAGCTGTTTTTT,CASSQVRPPGGELFF
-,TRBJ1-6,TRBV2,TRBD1,TGTGCCAGCAGTGGACAGGGAAATTCACCCCTCCACTTT,CASSGQGNSPLHF
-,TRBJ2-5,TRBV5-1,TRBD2,TGCGCCAGCGTCCTGTTTAGCGGGATTGCAGAGACCCAGTACTTC,CASVLFSGIAETQYF
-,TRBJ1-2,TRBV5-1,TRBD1,TGCGCCAGCAGCTTGGCGCGACAGGGGGATGGCTACACCTTC,CASSLARQGDGYTF
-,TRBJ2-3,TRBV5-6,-,TGTGCCAGCAGCTTGCGGAGGGTTGGGGATACGCAGTATTTT,CASSLRRVGDTQYF
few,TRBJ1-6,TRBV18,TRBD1,TGTGCCAGCTCACCAGTCCCGGGACAGGGTAATTCACCCCTCCACTTT,CASSPVPGQGNSPLHF
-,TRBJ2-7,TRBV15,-,TGTGCCACCAGCAGAGATCTGGGCACCCTGGCGTGGCAGTACTTC,CATSRDLGTLAWQYF
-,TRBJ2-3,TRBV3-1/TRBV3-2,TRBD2,TGTGCCAGCAGCCCAAGGACTAGCGGGAGAGGGGGAGATACGCAGTATTTT,CASSPRTSGRGGDTQYF
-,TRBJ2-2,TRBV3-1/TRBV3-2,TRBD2,TGTGCCAGCAGCCGGAAAAGCGGGAACCCTCCCGGGGAGCTGTTTTTT,CASSRKSGNPPGELFF
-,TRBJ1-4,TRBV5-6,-,TGTGCCAGCAGCTTGATAGCTCCAACTAATGAAAAACTGTTTTTT,CASSLIAPTNEKLFF
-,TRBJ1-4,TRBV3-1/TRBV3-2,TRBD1,TGTGCCAGCAGGCCCCGGGACAGAGATGAAAAACTGTTTTTT,CASRPRDRDEKLFF
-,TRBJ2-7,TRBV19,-,TGTGCCAGTAGTATAACTTGGGACACCGAGGGCGAGCAGTACTTC,CASSITWDTEGEQYF
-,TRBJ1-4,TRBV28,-,TGTGCCAGCAGTTTCGGGGGGGATCGTGAAAAACTGTTTTTT,CASSFGGDREKLFF
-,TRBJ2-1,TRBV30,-,TGTGCCTGGAGTCTCCGAGGGCGCATCCGATTATACAATGAGCAGTTCTTC,CAWSLRGRIRLYNEQFF
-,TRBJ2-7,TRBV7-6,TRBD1,TGTGCCAGCAGCTTAGAGACAGGGTCCGTCCACGAGCAGTACTTC,CASSLETGSVHEQYF
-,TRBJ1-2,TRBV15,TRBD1,TGTGCCACCAGCAGGGGACAGGGAATCGGCAACTATGGCTACACCTTC,CATSRGQGIGNYGYTF
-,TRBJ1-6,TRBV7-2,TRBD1,TGTGCCAGCAGCCGCGCGGGACAGGCGAATTCACCCCTCCACTTT,CASSRAGQANSPLHF
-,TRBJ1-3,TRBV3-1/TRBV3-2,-,TGTGCCAGCACCGTGGAGGGTTTAGACACCATATATTTT,CASTVEGLDTIYF
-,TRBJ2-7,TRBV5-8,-,TGTGCCAGCAGCTTTGGAGGGTTGGTGACCTACGAGCAGTACTTC,CASSFGGLVTYEQYF
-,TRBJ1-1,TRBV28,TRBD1,TGTGCCAGCAGTGGGACAGCCCACGGGGAGGCTTTCTTT,CASSGTAHGEAFF
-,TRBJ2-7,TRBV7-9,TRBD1,TGTGCCAGCAGCTTAGAAACCTCCCGGACAGGGAAGTACGAGCAGTACTTC,CASSLETSRTGKYEQYF
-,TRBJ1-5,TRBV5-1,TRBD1,TGCGCCAGCAGCTTGGTGTCCCCGACAGGGTTGGATAGCAATCAGCCCCAGCATTTT,CASSLVSPTGLDSNQPQHF
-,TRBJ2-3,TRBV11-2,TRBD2,TGTGCCAGCAGCTTTTCGGGGGGGTACACAGATACGCAGTATTTT,CASSFSGGYTDTQYF